A selection of T cell receptor beta chains follows, all from one sample in a study of blood T cell repertoires in COVID-19. Using immunoSEQ multiplex PCR, the repertoire was profiled, and TCRdb retains in-frame clones only, with some absent. The sample contains under 80,000 clones, 80% to 90% of which appear only once. Sequenced: peripheral blood. The receptors originated from a woman aged 80 or older with active or convalescent COVID-19. Both conserved end residues are part of each CDR3. A D gene is named only where the DNA matches it firmly. A clone size is listed for some rows: how often the clone was seen (once, few, many), or a class if it is expanded.

v_call	clone_size	d_call	j_call	cdr3_aa	cdr3_nt
TRBV18	-	TRBD1	TRBJ2-5	CASSQGTGTKETQYF	TGTGCCAGCTCACAAGGGACAGGGACGAAAGAGACCCAGTACTTC
TRBV5-1	-	-	TRBJ2-1	CASSLDPGAKNNEQFF	TGCGCCAGCAGCTTGGACCCGGGAGCGAAAAACAATGAGCAGTTCTTC
TRBV5-1	once	-	TRBJ2-7	CASRWRETYEQYF	TGCGCCAGCCGCTGGCGGGAAACCTACGAGCAGTACTTC
TRBV3-1/TRBV3-2	-	TRBD2	TRBJ2-1	CASSYVLAGPYNEQFF	TGTGCCAGCAGCTATGTACTAGCGGGCCCATACAATGAGCAGTTCTTC
TRBV19	-	-	TRBJ1-4	CASSSLEGTNEKLFF	TGTGCCAGTAGTTCTTTGGAGGGAACTAATGAAAAACTGTTTTTT
TRBV11-2	-	-	TRBJ1-2	CASSFNIPGDGYTF	TGTGCCAGCAGCTTCAATATACCAGGGGATGGCTACACCTTC
TRBV2	-	-	TRBJ2-5	CASKSQLQETQYF	TGTGCCAGCAAATCCCAACTACAAGAGACCCAGTACTTC
TRBV5-1	-	TRBD2	TRBJ2-3	CASSLVGSGSGDTQYF	TGCGCCAGCAGCTTGGTGGGTAGCGGGAGCGGAGATACGCAGTATTTT
TRBV7-9	-	TRBD2	TRBJ2-3	CASSSDPVAGGTSTDTQYF	TGTGCCAGCAGCTCGGATCCCGTAGCGGGGGGGACTAGCACAGATACGCAGTATTTT
TRBV30	-	-	TRBJ1-1	CAWSVQRNTEAFF	TGTGCCTGGAGTGTACAAAGGAACACTGAAGCTTTCTTT
TRBV15	-	-	TRBJ2-7	CATSRDVSYEQYF	TGTGCCACCAGCAGAGATGTATCCTACGAGCAGTACTTC
TRBV11-3	-	TRBD1	TRBJ2-2	CASSLSPDRTCTGELFF	TGTGCCAGCAGCCTCAGCCCGGACAGGACTTGCACCGGGGAGCTGTTTTTT
TRBV6-5	-	TRBD1	TRBJ1-2	CASSTRDRAGYTF	TGTGCCAGCAGTACCCGGGACAGGGCTGGCTACACCTTC
TRBV3-1/TRBV3-2	-	TRBD1	TRBJ2-4	CASSQVGRGPVQYF	TGTGCCAGCAGCCAAGTAGGCAGGGGGCCTGTTCAGTACTTC
TRBV5-1	-	-	TRBJ2-2	CASSLGSGPANTGELFF	TGCGCCAGCAGCTTGGGCAGCGGGCCCGCGAACACCGGGGAGCTGTTTTTT
TRBV10-1	few	TRBD1	TRBJ2-7	CASHRDRGAYEQYF	TGCGCCAGTCACCGGGACAGGGGAGCCTACGAGCAGTACTTC
TRBV12-3/TRBV12-4	-	TRBD1	TRBJ1-2	CASSPGQARGYTF	TGTGCCAGCAGTCCAGGACAGGCACGGGGCTACACCTTC
TRBV28	few	-	TRBJ2-2	CASSFNPGVATGELFF	TGTGCCAGCAGTTTTAACCCGGGAGTCGCCACCGGGGAGCTGTTTTTT
TRBV14	few	-	TRBJ2-7	CASSQDQAHPYEQYF	TGTGCCAGCAGCCAAGATCAGGCCCACCCGTACGAGCAGTACTTC
TRBV24-1	-	-	TRBJ2-7	CATGEGGEQYF	TGTGCCACCGGCGAGGGTGGCGAGCAGTACTTC
TRBV4-1	-	TRBD2	TRBJ2-5	CASSQDREEAGIQETQYF	TGCGCCAGCAGCCAAGATCGGGAGGAGGCGGGGATCCAAGAGACCCAGTACTTC
TRBV6-1	-	TRBD2	TRBJ2-2	CASSEGGKLSGRAYGELFF	TGTGCCAGCAGTGAAGGCGGGAAACTTAGCGGGAGGGCCTACGGGGAGCTGTTTTTT
TRBV28	-	-	TRBJ1-5	CASRQGQLNQPQHF	TGTGCCAGCAGACAGGGCCAATTAAATCAGCCCCAGCATTTT
TRBV19	-	TRBD1	TRBJ1-5	CASSGGTGISLYSNQPQHF	TGTGCCAGTAGTGGGGGGACAGGGATTTCCCTATATAGCAATCAGCCCCAGCATTTT
TRBV7-9	-	TRBD2	TRBJ2-3	CASSLKGGGGATDTQYF	TGTGCCAGCAGCTTAAAAGGTGGCGGGGGGGCCACAGATACGCAGTATTTT
TRBV7-2	-	TRBD1	TRBJ2-7	CASSFSSQGVDEQYF	TGTGCCAGCAGCTTTTCGAGCCAGGGGGTCGACGAGCAGTACTTC